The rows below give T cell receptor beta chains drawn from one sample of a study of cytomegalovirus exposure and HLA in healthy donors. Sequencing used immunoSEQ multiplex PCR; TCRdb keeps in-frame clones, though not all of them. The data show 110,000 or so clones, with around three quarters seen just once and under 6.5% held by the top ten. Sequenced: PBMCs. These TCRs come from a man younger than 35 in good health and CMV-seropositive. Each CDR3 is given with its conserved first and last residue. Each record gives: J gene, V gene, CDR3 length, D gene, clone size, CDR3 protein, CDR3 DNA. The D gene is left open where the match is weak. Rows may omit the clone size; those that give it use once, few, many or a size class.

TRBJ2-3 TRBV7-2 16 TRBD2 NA CASSFGLAGNADTQYF TGTGCCAGCAGCTTCGGACTAGCGGGAAACGCGGATACGCAGTATTTT
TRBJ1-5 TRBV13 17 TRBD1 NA CASSFAGTGGMPQPQHF TGTGCCAGCAGCTTCGCGGGGACAGGGGGAATGCCGCAGCCCCAGCATTTT
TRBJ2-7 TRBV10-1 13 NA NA CASIGQRAHEQYF TGCGCCAGCATCGGACAGAGGGCCCACGAGCAGTACTTC
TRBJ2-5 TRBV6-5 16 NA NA CASSYSRFGGQETQYF TGTGCCAGCAGTTACTCGCGCTTTGGAGGCCAAGAGACCCAGTACTTC
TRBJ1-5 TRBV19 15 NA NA CASSMLPGGNQPQHF TGTGCCAGTAGTATGCTGCCCGGGGGCAATCAGCCCCAGCATTTT
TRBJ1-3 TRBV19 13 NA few CASSTGAGNTIYF TGTGCCAGTAGTACAGGGGCCGGAAACACCATATATTTT
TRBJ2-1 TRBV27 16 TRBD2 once CASTDPLAGGYNEQFF TGTGCCAGCACCGACCCCCTAGCGGGAGGTTACAATGAGCAGTTCTTC
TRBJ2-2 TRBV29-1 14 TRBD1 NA CSVETGIGIGELFF TGCAGCGTTGAGACAGGGATCGGGATCGGGGAGCTGTTTTTT
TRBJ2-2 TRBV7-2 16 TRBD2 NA CASSLGASGTTGELFF TGTGCCAGCAGCTTAGGGGCTAGCGGAACTACCGGGGAGCTGTTTTTT
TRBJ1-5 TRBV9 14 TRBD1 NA CASSLGTVSQPQHF TGTGCCAGCAGCCTCGGGACAGTCAGTCAGCCCCAGCATTTT
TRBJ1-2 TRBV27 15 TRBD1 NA CASSFDQGANYGYTF TGTGCCAGCAGTTTCGATCAGGGGGCTAACTATGGCTACACCTTC
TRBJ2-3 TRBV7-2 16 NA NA CASSSRGQLLADTQYF TGTGCCAGCAGCTCCCGTGGACAGCTCCTAGCAGATACGCAGTATTTT
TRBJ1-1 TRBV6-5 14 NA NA CASSLSVPRGGAFF TGTGCCAGCAGTCTCTCGGTGCCCCGAGGAGGGGCTTTCTTT
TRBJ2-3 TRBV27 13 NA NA CASSGLDTDTQYF TGTGCCAGCAGTGGCCTAGACACAGATACGCAGTATTTT
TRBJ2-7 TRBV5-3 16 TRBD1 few CARSSQGARSRSEQYF TGTGCCAGAAGCTCTCAGGGGGCGCGAAGTAGGAGCGAGCAGTACTTC
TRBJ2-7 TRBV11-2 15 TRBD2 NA CASNLAGGMSYEQYF TGTGCCAGCAACCTAGCGGGAGGCATGTCCTACGAGCAGTACTTC
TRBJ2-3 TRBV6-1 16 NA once CASSERDCCNTDTQYF TGTGCCAGCAGTGAGCGGGACTGTTGTAATACAGATACGCAGTATTTT
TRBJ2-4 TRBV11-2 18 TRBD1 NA CASSLERTGVLPKNSQYF TGTGCCAGCAGCTTAGAGCGGACAGGGGTACTACCCAAAAACAGTCAGTACTTC
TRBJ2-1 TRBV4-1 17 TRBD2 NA CASSQDGGLAGDEEQFF TGCGCCAGCAGCCAAGATGGAGGACTAGCGGGAGACGAGGAGCAGTTCTTC
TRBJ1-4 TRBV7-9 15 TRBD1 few CASSLAKGGREKLFF TGTGCCAGCAGCTTAGCGAAAGGGGGCCGGGAAAAACTGTTTTTT
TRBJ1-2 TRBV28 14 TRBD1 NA CASSTRQGHYGYTF TGTGCCAGCAGTACCAGACAGGGGCACTATGGCTACACCTTC
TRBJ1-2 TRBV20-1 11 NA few CSAYNNYGYTF TGCAGTGCTTATAATAACTATGGCTACACCTTC
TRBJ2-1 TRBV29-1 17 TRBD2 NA CSVYTRLAPRSYNEQFF TGCAGCGTTTATACAAGACTAGCTCCTCGCTCCTACAATGAGCAGTTCTTC
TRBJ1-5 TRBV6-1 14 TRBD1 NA CASRTGPQDQPQHF TGTGCCAGCAGGACAGGGCCTCAGGATCAGCCCCAGCATTTT
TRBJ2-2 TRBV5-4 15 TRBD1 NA CASSTDREDTGELFF TGTGCCAGCAGCACTGACAGGGAAGACACCGGGGAGCTGTTTTTT
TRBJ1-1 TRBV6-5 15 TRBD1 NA CASRRTGALNTEAFF TGTGCCAGCAGGAGGACAGGGGCCCTAAACACTGAAGCTTTCTTT
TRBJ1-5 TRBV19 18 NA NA CASSTLLDRTYSNQPQHF TGTGCCAGTAGTACCTTACTTGACAGGACGTATAGCAATCAGCCCCAGCATTTT
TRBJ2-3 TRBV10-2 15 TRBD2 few CASSGRREGADTQYF TGCGCCAGCAGTGGGCGGCGGGAGGGGGCAGATACGCAGTATTTT
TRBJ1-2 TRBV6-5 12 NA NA CASRTTRYGYTF TGTGCCAGCAGGACGACACGCTATGGCTACACCTTC
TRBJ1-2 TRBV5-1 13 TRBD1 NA CASSLAPGQGDTF TGCGCCAGCAGCTTGGCCCCGGGACAGGGAGACACCTTC
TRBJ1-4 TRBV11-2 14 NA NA CASSSGLRSEKLFF TGTGCCAGCAGCTCCGGTCTTCGGTCTGAAAAACTGTTTTTT
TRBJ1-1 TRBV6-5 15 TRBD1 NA CASRFRDRGSTEAFF TGTGCCAGCAGATTCCGGGACAGGGGGAGTACTGAAGCTTTCTTT
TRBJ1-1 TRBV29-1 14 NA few CSVGGNRADTEAFF TGCAGCGTCGGGGGGAACAGGGCTGACACTGAAGCTTTCTTT
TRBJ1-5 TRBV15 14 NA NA CATSRDRSGQPQHF TGTGCCACCAGCAGAGATCGATCCGGGCAGCCCCAGCATTTT
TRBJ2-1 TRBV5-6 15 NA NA CASSSIPDRYNEQFF TGTGCCAGCAGCTCTATACCTGACAGGTACAATGAGCAGTTCTTC
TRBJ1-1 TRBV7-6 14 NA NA CASSLAGGNTEAFF TGTGCCAGCAGCTTAGCAGGGGGGAACACTGAAGCTTTCTTT
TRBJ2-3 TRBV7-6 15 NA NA CASSQEVSSTDTQYF TGTGCCAGCAGCCAAGAGGTATCCAGCACAGATACGCAGTATTTT
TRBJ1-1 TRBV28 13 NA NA CAIVGRGGTEAFF TGTGCCATAGTAGGCCGCGGTGGCACTGAAGCTTTCTTT
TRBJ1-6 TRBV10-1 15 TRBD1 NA CASSTETGGNSPLHF TGCGCCAGCAGCACCGAGACAGGGGGGAATTCACCCCTCCACTTT
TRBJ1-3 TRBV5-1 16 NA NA CASSASGVRGGDTIYF TGCGCCAGCAGCGCATCGGGGGTGCGTGGAGGTGACACCATATATTTT
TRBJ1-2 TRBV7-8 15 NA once CASSLASGFDYGYTF TGTGCCAGCAGCTTAGCGTCAGGGTTCGACTATGGCTACACCTTC
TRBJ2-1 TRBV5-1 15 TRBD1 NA CASHSTRGQENEQFF TGCGCCAGCCACTCCACGAGGGGGCAGGAGAATGAGCAGTTCTTC
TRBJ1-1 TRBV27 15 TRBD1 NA CASSSLQGARTEAFF TGTGCCAGCAGTTCTCTACAGGGGGCGAGAACTGAAGCTTTCTTT
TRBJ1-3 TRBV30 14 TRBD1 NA CAWRGGPSGNTIYF TGTGCCTGGAGAGGGGGCCCCTCTGGAAACACCATATATTTT
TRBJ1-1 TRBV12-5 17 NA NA CASGLVGPGDGGPEAFF TGTGCTAGTGGTTTGGTAGGCCCCGGGGACGGAGGGCCTGAAGCTTTCTTT
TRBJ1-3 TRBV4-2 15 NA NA CASSPVGGAGNTIYF TGTGCCAGCAGCCCGGTAGGGGGGGCAGGAAACACCATATATTTT
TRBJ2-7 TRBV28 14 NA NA CASSLSRGSYEQYF TGTGCCAGCAGTTTATCGAGAGGGTCGTACGAGCAGTACTTC
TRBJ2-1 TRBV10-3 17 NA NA CAISSPGAGAQGKEQFF TGTGCCATCAGTTCCCCTGGGGCGGGGGCCCAAGGTAAAGAGCAGTTCTTC
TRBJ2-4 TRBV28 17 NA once CASSFTRTELAKNIQYF TGTGCCAGCAGTTTCACACGGACAGAACTAGCCAAAAACATTCAGTACTTC
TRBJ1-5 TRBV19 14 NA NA CASSTPGSNQPQHF TGTGCCAGTAGTACTCCGGGTTCCAATCAGCCCCAGCATTTT
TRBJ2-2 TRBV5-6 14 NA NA CASSLLQHTGELFF TGTGCCAGCAGCTTGCTACAGCACACCGGGGAGCTGTTTTTT
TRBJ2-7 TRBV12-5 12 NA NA CASGSPLYEQYF TGTGCTAGTGGTTCTCCTCTCTACGAGCAGTACTTC
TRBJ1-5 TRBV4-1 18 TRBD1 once CASSQSPGTAYSNQPQHF TGCGCCAGCAGCCAAAGCCCGGGGACAGCTTATAGCAATCAGCCCCAGCATTTT
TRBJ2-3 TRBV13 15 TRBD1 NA CASSLRDRGIDTQYF TGTGCCAGCAGCTTACGGGACAGGGGGATAGATACGCAGTATTTT
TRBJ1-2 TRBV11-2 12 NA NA CASSLAGNGYTF TGTGCCAGCAGCTTAGCAGGGAACGGCTACACCTTC
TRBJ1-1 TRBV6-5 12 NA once CASGTPGTEAFF TGTGCCAGCGGTACTCCCGGGACAGAAGCTTTCTTT
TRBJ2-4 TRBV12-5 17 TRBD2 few CASGLVLDGLAKNSQYF TGTGCTAGTGGTTTGGTACTGGACGGACTAGCCAAAAACAGTCAGTACTTC
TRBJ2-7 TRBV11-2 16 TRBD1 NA CASSLSPGTGTYEQYF TGTGCCAGCAGCTTATCCCCGGGGACAGGCACCTACGAGCAGTACTTC
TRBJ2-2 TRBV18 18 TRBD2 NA CASSPRTSGRGASGELFF TGTGCCAGCTCACCAAGGACTAGCGGGAGAGGGGCGTCCGGGGAGCTGTTTTTT